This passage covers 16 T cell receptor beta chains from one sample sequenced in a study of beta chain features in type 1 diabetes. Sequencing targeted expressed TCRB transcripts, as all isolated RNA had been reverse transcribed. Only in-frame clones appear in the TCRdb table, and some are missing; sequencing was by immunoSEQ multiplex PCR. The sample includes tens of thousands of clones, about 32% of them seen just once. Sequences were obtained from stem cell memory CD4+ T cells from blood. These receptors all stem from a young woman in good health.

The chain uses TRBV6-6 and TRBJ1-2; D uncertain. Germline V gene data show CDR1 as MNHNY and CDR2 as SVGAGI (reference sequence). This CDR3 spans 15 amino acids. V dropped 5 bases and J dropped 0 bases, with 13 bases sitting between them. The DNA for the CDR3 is TGTGCCAGCAGTACTGCGGAGCGGGCTAACTATGGCTACACCTTC. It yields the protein CASSTAERANYGYTF.

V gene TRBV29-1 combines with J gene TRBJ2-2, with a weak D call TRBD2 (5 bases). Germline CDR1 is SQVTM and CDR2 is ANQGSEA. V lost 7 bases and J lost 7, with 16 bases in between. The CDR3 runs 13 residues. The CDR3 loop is CSASPQEDGELFF. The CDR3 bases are TGCAGCGCCAGCCCTCAGGAGGACGGGGAGCTGTTTTTT.

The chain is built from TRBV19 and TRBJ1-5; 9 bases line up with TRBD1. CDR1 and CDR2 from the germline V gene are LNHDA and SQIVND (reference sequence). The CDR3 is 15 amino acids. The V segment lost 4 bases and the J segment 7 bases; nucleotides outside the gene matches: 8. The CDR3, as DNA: TGTGCCAGTAGTACGACAGGGGGATTCTCCCAGCCCCAGCATTTT. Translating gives CASSTTGGFSQPQHF.

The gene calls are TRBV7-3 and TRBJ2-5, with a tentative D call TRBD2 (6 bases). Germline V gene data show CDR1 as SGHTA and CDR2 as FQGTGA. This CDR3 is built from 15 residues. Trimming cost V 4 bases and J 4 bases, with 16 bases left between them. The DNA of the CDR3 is TGTGCCAGCAGCTGGGGACTTGCCTCACCAGAGACCCAGTACTTC. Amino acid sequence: CASSWGLASPETQYF.

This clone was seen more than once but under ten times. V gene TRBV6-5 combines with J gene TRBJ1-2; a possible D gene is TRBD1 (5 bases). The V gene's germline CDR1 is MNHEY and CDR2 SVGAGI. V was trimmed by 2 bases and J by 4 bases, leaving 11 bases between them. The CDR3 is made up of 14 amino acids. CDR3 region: CASSYDAGTYGYTF. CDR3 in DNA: TGTGCCAGCAGTTACGACGCGGGGACCTATGGCTACACCTTC.

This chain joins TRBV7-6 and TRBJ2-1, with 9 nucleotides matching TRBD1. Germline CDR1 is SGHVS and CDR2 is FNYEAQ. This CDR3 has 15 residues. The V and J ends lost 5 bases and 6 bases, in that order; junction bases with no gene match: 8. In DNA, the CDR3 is TGTGCCAGCAGCCTGGGGACAGGGTTGAGCAATGAGCAGTTCTTC. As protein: CASSLGTGLSNEQFF. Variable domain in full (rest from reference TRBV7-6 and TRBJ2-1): GAGVSQSPRYKVTKRGQDVALRCDPISGHVSLYWYRQALGQGPEFLTYFNYEAQQDKSGLPNDRFSAERPEGSISTLTIQRTEQRDSAMYRCASSLGTGLSNEQFFGPGTRLTVL.

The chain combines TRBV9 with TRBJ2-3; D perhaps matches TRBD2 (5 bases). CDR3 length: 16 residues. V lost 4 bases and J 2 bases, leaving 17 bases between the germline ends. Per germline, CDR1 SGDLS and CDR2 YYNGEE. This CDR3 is CASSSRLGRDTDTQYF. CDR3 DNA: TGTGCCAGCAGCTCGAGGTTGGGCCGGGACACAGATACGCAGTATTTT.

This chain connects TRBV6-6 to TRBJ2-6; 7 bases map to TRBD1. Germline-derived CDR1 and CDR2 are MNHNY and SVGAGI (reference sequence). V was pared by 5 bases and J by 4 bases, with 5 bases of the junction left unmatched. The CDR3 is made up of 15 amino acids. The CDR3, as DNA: TGTGCCAGCAGTCCACAGGGGACCGGGGCCAACGTCCTGACTTTC. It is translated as CASSPQGTGANVLTF.

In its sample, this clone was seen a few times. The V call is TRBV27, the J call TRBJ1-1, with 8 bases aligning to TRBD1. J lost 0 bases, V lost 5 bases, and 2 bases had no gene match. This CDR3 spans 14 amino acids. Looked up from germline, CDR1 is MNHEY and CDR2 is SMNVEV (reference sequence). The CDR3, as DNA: TGTGCCAGCAGTCCGACAGGGGTGAACACTGAAGCTTTCTTT. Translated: CASSPTGVNTEAFF.

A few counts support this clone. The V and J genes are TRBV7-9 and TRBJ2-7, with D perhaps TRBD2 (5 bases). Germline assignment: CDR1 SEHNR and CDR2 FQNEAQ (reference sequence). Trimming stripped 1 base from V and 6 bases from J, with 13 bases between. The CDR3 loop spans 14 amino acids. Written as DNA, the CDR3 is TGTGCCAGCAGCTTAGACCTCGGAGGAACCGAGCAGTACTTC. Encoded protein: CASSLDLGGTEQYF.

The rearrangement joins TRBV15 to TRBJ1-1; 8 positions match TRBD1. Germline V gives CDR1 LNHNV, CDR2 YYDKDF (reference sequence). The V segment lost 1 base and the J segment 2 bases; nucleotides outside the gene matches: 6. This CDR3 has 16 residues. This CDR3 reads CATSRGPGQENTEAFF. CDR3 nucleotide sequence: TGTGCCACCAGCAGAGGCCCGGGACAGGAAAACACTGAAGCTTTCTTT.

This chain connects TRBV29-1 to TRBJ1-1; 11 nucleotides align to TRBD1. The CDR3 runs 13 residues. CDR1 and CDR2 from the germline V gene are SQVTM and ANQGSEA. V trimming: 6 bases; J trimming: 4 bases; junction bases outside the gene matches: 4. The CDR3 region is CSVRGTGGTEAFF. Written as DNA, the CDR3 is TGCAGCGTCCGAGGGACAGGGGGCACTGAAGCTTTCTTT.

DNA for the CDR3: TGTGCCAGCAGCCCAGGTAAGGGACTAGCGGGAGAGACCTACGAGCAGTACTTC. The encoded protein is CASSPGKGLAGETYEQYF. The chain is built from TRBV6-4 and TRBJ2-7; 14 nucleotides align to TRBD2. The CDR3 has 18 residues. With V trimmed by 6 bases and J by 2 bases, 12 bases remained unmatched. Per germline, CDR1 MRHNA and CDR2 SNTAGT.

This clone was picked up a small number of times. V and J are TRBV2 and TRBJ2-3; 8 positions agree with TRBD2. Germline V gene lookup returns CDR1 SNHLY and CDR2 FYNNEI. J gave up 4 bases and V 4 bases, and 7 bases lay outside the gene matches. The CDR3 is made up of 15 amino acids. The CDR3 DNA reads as TGTGCCAGCAGTGTGATTGCGGGGGGTGCAGATACGCAGTATTTT. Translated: CASSVIAGGADTQYF.

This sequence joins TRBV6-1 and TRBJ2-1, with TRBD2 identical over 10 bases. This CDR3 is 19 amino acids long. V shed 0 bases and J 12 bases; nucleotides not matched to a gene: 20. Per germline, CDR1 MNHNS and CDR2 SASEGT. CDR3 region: CASSEASSGGPGSSLRQFF. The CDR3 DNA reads TGTGCCAGCAGTGAAGCGAGTAGCGGGGGGCCCGGGAGTAGTTTAAGGCAGTTCTTC.

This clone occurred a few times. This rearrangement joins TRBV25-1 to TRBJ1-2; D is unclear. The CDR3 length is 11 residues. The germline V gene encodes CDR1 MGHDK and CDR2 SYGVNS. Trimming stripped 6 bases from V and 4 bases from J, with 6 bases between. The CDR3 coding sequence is TGTGCCAGCAGGGCTCCCTATGGCTACACCTTC. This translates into CASRAPYGYTF.